This T cell receptor beta chain emerged from a study of low-dose radiotherapy and immunotherapy resistance in tumors. TRAV- and TRBV-specific primers were used for first-strand cDNA, which covered alpha and beta chains. PCR amplification of the TCRs was performed with Phusion for 20 PCR cycles, and it relied on a constant-region primer together with a V-primer adapter. Using its own MiXCR run on the reads, TCRdb lists one record per CDR3 protein. Here the sample spans some 94,000 distinct CDR3 sequences, approximately 22% being singletons. At least ten counts were recorded for this clonotype. As to time point: after trial treatment. Described treatment: LDRT plus nivolumab, ipilimumab, low-dose cyclophosphamide and aspirin (RACIN trial). CDR1 is KGHSH, CDR2 LQKENI, per germline. The CDR3 has 15 residues. The V end was cut by 3 bases, the J end by 5 bases, with 17 bases between.

The clonotype comes from a female donor with ovarian cancer. This chain links TRBV18 with TRBJ2-7; perhaps TRBD1 as D (6 bases). The specimen was PBMCs, collected after low-dose radiotherapy plus immunotherapy. The CDR3 DNA follows: TGTGCCAGCTCACCCTACACAGGGTCAAATAACGAGCAGTACTTC. Translation: CASSPYTGSNNEQYF. Drawing the rest from reference TRBV18 and TRBJ2-7, the complete variable domain is NAGVMQNPRHLVRRRGQEARLRCSPMKGHSHVYWYRQLPEEGLKFMVYLQKENIIDESGMPKERFSAEFPKEGPSILRIQQVVRGDSAAYFCASSPYTGSNNEQYFGPGTRLTVT.